This T cell receptor (beta chain) originates from a study of blood T cell repertoires in COVID-19. V gave up 5 bases and J gave up 6 bases, with 16 bases separating them. Germline V gene lookup returns CDR1 MDHEN and CDR2 SYDVKM. CDR3 length: 14 residues. TCRdb's copy holds only in-frame clones and misses some; the assay was immunoSEQ multiplex PCR. The table shows about 120,000 clones, with about 91% occurring only once. This receptor was taken from a man aged 45-60 years with acute or convalescent COVID-19. Sequenced input: peripheral blood. The V and J genes are TRBV28 and TRBJ1-2; D is uncertain. CDR3 region: CASSLRDPIHGYTF. CDR3 DNA sequence: TGTGCCAGCAGTCTTCGGGATCCAATCCATGGCTACACCTTC.